This T cell receptor beta chain was captured by sequencing in a study of cytomegalovirus exposure and HLA in healthy donors. General study points: It was in a later analysis that TCR association rates were seen to vary by HLA locus, highest for DRB1 and lowest for HLA-C.

Comment on this clone: The antigen is unknown.

Germline CDR1 and CDR2: SGHAT and FQNNGV. V lost 3 bases and J 8 bases, leaving 17 bases between the germline ends. The CDR3 covers 15 residues. PCR used 60 Vbeta primers and 13 Jbeta primers. TCRdb's copy holds only in-frame clones and misses some; the assay was immunoSEQ multiplex PCR. The table shows 210,000 or so clones, with about nine tenths occurring only once. The chain uses TRBV11-2 and TRBJ2-1, with TRBD2 as a possible D gene (6 bases). Sequenced sample: PBMCs. The sequence was obtained from a man in his thirties or forties in good health and CMV-seronegative. CDR3 DNA: TGTGCCAGCAGCTTTATGGGAGGTGGCGCCGATGAGCAGTTCTTC. Translated, it gives CASSFMGGGADEQFF.